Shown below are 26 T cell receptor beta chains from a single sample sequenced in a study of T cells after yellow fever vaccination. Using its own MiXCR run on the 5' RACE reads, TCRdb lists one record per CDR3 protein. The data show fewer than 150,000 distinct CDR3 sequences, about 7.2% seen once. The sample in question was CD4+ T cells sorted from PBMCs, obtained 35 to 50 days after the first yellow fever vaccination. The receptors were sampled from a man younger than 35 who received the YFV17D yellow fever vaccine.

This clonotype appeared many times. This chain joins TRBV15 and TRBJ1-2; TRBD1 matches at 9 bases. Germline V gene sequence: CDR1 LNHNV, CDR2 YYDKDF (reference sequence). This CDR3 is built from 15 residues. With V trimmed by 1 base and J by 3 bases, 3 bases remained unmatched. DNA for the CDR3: TGTGCCACCAGCAGAGGCGGGACAGGGTACTATGGCTACACCTTC. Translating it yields CATSRGGTGYYGYTF.

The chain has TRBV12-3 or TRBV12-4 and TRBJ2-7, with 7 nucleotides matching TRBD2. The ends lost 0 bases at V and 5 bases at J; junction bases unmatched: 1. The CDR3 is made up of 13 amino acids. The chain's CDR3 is CASSLAGGNEQYV. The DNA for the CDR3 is TGTGCCAGCAGTTTAGCGGGAGGGAACGAGCAGTACGTC.

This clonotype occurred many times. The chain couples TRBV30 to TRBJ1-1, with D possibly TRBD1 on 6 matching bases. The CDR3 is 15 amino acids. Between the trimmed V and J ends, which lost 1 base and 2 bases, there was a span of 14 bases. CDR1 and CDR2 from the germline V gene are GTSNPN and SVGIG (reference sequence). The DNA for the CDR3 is TGTGCCTGGAGTGGCTGGGGGGCGGGTAACACTGAAGCTTTCTTT. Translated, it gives CAWSGWGAGNTEAFF.

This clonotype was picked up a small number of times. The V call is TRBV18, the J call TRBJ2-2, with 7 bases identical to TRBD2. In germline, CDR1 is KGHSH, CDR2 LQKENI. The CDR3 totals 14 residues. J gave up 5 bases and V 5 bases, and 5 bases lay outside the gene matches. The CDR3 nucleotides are TGTGCCAGCTCATCGACCGGGGGGACCGGGGAGCTGTTTTTT. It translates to CASSSTGGTGELFF.

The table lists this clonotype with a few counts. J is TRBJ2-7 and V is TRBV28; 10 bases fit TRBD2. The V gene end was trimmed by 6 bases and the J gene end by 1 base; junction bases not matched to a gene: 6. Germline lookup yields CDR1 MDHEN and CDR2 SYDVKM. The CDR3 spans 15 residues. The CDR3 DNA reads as TGTGCCAGCAGAGGCGAGACTAGCGGGTCCTACGAGCAGTACTTC. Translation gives CASRGETSGSYEQYF.

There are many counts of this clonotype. The CDR3 loop reads CASSPPGLNSPLHF. CDR3 bases: TGTGCCAGCAGCCCACCGGGTCTTAATTCACCCCTCCACTTT. The V gene is TRBV7-9, the J gene TRBJ1-6; no reliable D call. Germline V gives CDR1 SEHNR, CDR2 FQNEAQ (reference sequence). The CDR3 length is 14 residues. V shed 5 bases and J shed 6 bases, with 11 bases lying between them.

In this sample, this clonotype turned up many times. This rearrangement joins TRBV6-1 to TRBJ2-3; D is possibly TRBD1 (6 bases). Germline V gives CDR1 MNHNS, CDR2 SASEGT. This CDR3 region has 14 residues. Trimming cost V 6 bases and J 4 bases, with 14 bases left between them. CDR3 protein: CASRPGHTADTQYF. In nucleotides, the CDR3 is TGTGCCAGCAGGCCGGGACATACTGCAGATACGCAGTATTTT.

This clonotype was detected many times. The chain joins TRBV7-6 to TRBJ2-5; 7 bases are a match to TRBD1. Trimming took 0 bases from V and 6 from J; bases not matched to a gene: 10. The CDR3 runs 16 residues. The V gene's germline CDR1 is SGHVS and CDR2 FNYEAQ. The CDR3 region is CASSLAGQGVRKTQYF. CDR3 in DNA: TGTGCCAGCAGCTTAGCAGGGCAGGGGGTACGGAAGACCCAGTACTTC. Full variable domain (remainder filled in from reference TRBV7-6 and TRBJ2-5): GAGVSQSPRYKVTKRGQDVALRCDPISGHVSLYWYRQALGQGPEFLTYFNYEAQQDKSGLPNDRFSAERPEGSISTLTIQRTEQRDSAMYRCASSLAGQGVRKTQYFGPGTRLLVL.

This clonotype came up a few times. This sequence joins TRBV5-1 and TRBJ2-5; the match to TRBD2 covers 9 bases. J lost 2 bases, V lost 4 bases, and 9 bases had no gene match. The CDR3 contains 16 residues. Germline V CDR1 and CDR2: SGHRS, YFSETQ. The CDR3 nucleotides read TGCGCCAGCAGCCCCAATAGCGGGGGCCCTCAAGAGACCCAGTACTTC. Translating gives CASSPNSGGPQETQYF.

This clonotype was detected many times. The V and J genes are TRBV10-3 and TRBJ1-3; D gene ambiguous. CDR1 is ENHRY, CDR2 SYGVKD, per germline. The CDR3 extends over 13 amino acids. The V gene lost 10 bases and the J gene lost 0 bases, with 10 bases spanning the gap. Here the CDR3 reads CASSRDSGNTIYF. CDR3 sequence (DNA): TGTGCCAGCTCCCGGGACTCTGGAAACACCATATATTTT.

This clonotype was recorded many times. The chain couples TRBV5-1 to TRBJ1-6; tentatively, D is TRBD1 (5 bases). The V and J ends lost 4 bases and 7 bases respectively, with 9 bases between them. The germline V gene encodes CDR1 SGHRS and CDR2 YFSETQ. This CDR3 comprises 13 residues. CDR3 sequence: CASSPGQNSPLHF. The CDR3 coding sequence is TGCGCCAGCAGCCCCGGACAAAATTCACCCCTCCACTTT.

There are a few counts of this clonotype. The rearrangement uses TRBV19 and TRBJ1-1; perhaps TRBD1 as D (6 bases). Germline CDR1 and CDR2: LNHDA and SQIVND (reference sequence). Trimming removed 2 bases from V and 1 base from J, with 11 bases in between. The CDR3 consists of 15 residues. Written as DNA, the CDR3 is TGTGCCAGTAGTATAAATGGGGGGGCGAACACTGAAGCTTTCTTT. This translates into CASSINGGANTEAFF. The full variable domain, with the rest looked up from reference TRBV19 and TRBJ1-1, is DGGITQSPKYLFRKEGQNVTLSCEQNLNHDAMYWYRQDPGQGLRLIYYSQIVNDFQKGDIAEGYSVSREKKESFPLTVTSAQKNPTAFYLCASSINGGANTEAFFGQGTRLTVV.

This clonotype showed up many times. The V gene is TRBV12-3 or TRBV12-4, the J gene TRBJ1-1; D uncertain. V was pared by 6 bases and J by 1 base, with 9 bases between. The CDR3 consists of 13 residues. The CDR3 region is CASSFGENTEAFF. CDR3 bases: TGTGCCAGCAGCTTCGGGGAGAACACTGAAGCTTTCTTT.

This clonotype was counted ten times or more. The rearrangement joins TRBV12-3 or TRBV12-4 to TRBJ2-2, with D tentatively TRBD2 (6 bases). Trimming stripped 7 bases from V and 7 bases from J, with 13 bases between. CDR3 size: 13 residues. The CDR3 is CASTNRGIGELFF. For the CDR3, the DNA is TGTGCCAGCACCAACCGGGGGATCGGGGAGCTGTTTTTT.

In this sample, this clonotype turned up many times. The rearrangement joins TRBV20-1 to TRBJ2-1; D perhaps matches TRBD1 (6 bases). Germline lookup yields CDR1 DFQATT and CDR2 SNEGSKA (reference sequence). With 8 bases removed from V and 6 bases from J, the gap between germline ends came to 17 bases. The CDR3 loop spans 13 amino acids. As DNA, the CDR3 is TGCAGTAACAGAGGACAGTTGTCCAATGAGCAGTTCTTC. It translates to CSNRGQLSNEQFF.

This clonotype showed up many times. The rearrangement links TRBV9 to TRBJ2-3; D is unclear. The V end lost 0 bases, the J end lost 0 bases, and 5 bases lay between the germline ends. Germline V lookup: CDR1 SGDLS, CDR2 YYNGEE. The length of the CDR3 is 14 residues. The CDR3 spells CASSVGASTDTQYF. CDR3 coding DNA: TGTGCCAGCAGCGTAGGGGCAAGCACAGATACGCAGTATTTT. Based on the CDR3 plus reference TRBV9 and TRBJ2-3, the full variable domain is DSGVTQTPKHLITATGQRVTLRCSPRSGDLSVYWYQQSLDQGLQFLIQYYNGEERAKGNILERFSAQQFPDLHSELNLSSLELGDSALYFCASSVGASTDTQYFGPGTRLTVL.

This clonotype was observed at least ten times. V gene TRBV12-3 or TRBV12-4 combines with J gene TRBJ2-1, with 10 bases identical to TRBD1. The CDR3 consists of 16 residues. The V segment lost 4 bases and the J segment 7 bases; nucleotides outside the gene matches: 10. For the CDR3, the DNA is TGTGCCAGCAGTTCAACCGGGACAGGGGATGGGAATGAGCAGTTCTTC. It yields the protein CASSSTGTGDGNEQFF.

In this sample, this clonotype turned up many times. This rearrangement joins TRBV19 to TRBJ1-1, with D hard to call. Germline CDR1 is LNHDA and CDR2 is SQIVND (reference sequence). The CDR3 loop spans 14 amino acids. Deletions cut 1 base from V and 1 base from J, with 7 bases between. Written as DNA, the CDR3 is TGTGCCAGTAGTATAGTTTTTACGAACACTGAAGCTTTCTTT. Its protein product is CASSIVFTNTEAFF.

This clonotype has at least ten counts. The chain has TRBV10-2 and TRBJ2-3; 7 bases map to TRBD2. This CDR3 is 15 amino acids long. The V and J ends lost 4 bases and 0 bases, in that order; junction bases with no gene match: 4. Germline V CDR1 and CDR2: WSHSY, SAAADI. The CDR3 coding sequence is TGCGCCAGCAGTGGAGCGGGGACTAGCACAGATACGCAGTATTTT. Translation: CASSGAGTSTDTQYF.

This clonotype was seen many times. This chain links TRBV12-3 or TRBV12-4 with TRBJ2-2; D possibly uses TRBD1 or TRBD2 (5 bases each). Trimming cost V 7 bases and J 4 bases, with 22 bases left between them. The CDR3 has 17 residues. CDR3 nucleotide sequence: TGTGCCAGCACTCTCCTCCACGGGGCAGATTCCACCGGGGAGCTGTTTTTT. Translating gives CASTLLHGADSTGELFF.

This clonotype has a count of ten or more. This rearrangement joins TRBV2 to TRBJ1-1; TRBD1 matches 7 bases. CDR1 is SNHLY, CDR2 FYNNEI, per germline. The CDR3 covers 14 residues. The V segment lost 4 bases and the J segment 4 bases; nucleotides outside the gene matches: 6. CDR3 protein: CASSVTGRTTEAFF. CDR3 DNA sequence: TGTGCCAGCAGTGTGACAGGGAGGACCACTGAAGCTTTCTTT.

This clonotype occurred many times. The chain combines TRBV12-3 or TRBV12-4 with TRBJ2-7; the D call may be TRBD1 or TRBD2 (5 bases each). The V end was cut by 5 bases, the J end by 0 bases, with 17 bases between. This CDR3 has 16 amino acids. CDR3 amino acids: CASSGGRGKSSYEQYF. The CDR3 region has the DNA TGTGCCAGCAGTGGGGGTAGAGGGAAGAGCTCCTACGAGCAGTACTTC.

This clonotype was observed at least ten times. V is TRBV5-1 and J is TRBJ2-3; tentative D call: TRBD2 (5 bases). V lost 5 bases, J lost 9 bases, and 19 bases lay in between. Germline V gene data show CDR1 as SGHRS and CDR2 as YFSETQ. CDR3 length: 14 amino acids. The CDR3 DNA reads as TGCGCCAGCAGGGAGGAACTACAGTCGGGGACGCAGTATTTT. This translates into CASREELQSGTQYF.

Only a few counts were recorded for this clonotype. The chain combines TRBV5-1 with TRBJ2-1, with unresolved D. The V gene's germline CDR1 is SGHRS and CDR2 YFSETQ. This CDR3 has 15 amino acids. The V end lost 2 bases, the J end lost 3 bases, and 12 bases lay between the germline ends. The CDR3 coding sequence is TGCGCCAGCAGCTTCCCGTTAGTGTTCTACAATGAGCAGTTCTTC. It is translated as CASSFPLVFYNEQFF.

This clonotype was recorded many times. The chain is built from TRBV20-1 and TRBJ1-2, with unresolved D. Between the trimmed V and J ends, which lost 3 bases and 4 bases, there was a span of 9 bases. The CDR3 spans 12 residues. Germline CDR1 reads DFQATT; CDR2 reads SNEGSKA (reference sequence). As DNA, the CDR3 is TGCAGTGCTAGCTGGGAACTCTATGGCTACACCTTC. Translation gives CSASWELYGYTF.

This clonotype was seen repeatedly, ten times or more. The DNA of the CDR3 is TGTGCCAGCAGTTCTCAGGGGGCTCTGTACGAGCAGTACTTC. Protein: CASSSQGALYEQYF. The chain has TRBV6-5 and TRBJ2-7; 8 bases align to TRBD1. The germline V gene has CDR1 MNHEY and CDR2 SVGAGI. J lost 4 bases, V lost 4 bases, and 6 bases had no gene match. This CDR3 contains 14 residues.